This T cell receptor (beta chain) was found in a study of T-cell memory formation after mild COVID-19. Notes on the study in general: Several responding clones turned up in pre-infection memory, indicating that cross-reactive memory may have taken part.

The CDR3 length is 16 residues. CDR1 MNHEY and CDR2 SVGEGT come from the germline V gene. V lost 7 bases and J lost 0, with 16 bases in between. Note on this clonotype: Antigen: not known.

TCRdb itself ran the 5' RACE reads through MiXCR, one entry per CDR3 protein. The sample lists roughly 340,000 distinct CDR3 sequences, roughly 19% seen once, with 21% in the top ten. The sequenced sample consisted of PBMCs or a T cell subset sorted from them (not recorded which). V and J are TRBV6-2 or TRBV6-3 and TRBJ2-1; D is possibly TRBD1 (6 bases). The clonotype originates from a man in his late teens or twenties who had mild COVID-19 (a few samples of this study predate the infection). Cell type and time point are not known. CDR3 loop: CASNPTGYSSYNEQFF. CDR3 nucleotides: TGTGCCAGCAACCCAACAGGGTACAGCTCCTACAATGAGCAGTTCTTC.